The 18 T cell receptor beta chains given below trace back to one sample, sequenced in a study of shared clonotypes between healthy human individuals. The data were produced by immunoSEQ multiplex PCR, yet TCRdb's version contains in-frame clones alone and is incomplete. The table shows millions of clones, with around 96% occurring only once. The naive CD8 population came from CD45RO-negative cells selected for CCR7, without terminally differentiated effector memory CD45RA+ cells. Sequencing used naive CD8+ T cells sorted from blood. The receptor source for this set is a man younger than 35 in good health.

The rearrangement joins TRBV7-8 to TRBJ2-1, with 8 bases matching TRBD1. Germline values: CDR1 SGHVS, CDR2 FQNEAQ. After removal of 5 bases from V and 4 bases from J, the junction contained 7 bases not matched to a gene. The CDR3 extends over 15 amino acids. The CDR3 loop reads CASSNTGTGYNEQFF. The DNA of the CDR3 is TGTGCCAGCAGCAACACCGGGACAGGTTACAATGAGCAGTTCTTC.

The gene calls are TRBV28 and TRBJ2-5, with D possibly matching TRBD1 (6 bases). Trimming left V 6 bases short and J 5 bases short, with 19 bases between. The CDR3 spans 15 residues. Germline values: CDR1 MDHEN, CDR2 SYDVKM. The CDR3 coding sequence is TGTGCCAGCAGCCCACTCCAGGGGCAGGGGGAGACCCAGTACTTC. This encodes CASSPLQGQGETQYF.

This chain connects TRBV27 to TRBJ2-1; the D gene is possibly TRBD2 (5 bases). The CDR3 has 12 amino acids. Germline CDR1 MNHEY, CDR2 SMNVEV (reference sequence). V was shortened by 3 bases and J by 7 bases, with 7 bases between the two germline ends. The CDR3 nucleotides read TGTGCCAGCAGTTTCGGACTGAATGAGCAGTTCTTC. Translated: CASSFGLNEQFF.

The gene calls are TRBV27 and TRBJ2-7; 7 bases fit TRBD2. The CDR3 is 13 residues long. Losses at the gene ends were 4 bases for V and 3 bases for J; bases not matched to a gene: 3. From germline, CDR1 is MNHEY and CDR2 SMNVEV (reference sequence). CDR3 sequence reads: CASSWGGFYEQYF. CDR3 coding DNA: TGTGCCAGCAGTTGGGGGGGGTTCTACGAGCAGTACTTC.

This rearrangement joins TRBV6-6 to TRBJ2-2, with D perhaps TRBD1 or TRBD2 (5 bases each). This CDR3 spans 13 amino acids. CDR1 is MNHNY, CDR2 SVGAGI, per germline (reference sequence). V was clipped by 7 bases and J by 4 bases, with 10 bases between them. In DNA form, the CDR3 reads TGTGCCAGCACCGAGGGGAGCACCGGGGAGCTGTTTTTT. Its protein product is CASTEGSTGELFF.

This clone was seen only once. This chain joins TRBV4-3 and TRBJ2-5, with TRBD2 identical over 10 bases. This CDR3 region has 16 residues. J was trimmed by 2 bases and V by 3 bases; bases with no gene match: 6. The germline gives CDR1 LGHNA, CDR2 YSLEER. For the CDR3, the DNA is TGCGCCAGCAGCCAGGATGGGACTAGCGAACAAGAGACCCAGTACTTC. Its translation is CASSQDGTSEQETQYF.

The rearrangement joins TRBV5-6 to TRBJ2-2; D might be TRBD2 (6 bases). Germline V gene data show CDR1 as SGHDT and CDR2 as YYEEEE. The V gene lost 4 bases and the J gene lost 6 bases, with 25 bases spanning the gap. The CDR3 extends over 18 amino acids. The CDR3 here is CASSGSDRESLGPGELFF. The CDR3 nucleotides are TGTGCCAGCAGCGGGTCTGATCGGGAGAGTCTTGGCCCCGGGGAGCTGTTTTTT.

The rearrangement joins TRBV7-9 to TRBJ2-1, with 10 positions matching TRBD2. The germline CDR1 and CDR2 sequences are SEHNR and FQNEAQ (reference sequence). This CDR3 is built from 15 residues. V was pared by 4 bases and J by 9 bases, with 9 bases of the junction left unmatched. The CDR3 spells CASSSIAGGMGEQFF. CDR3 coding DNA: TGTGCCAGCAGCTCGATAGCGGGGGGAATGGGTGAGCAGTTCTTC.

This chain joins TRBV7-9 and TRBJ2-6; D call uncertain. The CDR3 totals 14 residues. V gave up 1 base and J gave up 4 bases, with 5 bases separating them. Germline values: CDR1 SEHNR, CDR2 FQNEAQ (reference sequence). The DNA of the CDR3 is TGTGCCAGCAGCTTAGGGGGAGGGGCCAACGTCCTGACTTTC. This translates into CASSLGGGANVLTF. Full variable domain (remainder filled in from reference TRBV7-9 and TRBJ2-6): DTGVSQNPRHKITKRGQNVTFRCDPISEHNRLYWYRQTLGQGPEFLTYFQNEAQLEKSRLLSDRFSAERPKGSFSTLEIQRTEQGDSAMYLCASSLGGGANVLTFGAGSRLTVL.

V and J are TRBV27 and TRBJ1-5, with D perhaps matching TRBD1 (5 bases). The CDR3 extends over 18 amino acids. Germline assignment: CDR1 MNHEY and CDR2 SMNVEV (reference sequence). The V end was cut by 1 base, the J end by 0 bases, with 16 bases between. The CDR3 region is CASSLWPPGWGSNQPQHF. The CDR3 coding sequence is TGTGCCAGCAGTTTATGGCCACCAGGGTGGGGTAGCAATCAGCCCCAGCATTTT.

CDR3 in amino acids: CASSSGLIAGVLVPKNIQYF. CDR3 DNA sequence: TGTGCCAGCAGCTCGGGACTGATTGCGGGAGTGTTAGTCCCCAAAAACATTCAGTACTTC. The chain joins TRBV7-8 to TRBJ2-4; 7 bases map to TRBD2. V shed 4 bases and J 2 bases; nucleotides not matched to a gene: 20. Germline V gives CDR1 SGHVS, CDR2 FQNEAQ. The CDR3 consists of 20 residues.

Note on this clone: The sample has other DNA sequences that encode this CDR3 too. The CDR3 spells CASSYSRGAYNEQFF. CDR3 DNA: TGTGCCAGCAGTTACTCTAGGGGCGCCTACAATGAGCAGTTCTTC. The rearrangement uses TRBV6-5 and TRBJ2-1, with D perhaps matching TRBD1 (5 bases). There are 15 residues in the CDR3. Looked up from germline, CDR1 is MNHEY and CDR2 is SVGAGI. The germline V and J ends were trimmed by 0 bases and 2 bases, with 8 bases remaining between them.

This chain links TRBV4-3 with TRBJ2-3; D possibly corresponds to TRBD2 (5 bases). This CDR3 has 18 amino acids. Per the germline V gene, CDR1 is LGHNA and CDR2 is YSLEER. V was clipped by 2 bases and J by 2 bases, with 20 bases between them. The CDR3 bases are TGCGCCAGCAGCCAATATTATACCCGGACTTTTAACACAGATACGCAGTATTTT. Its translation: CASSQYYTRTFNTDTQYF.

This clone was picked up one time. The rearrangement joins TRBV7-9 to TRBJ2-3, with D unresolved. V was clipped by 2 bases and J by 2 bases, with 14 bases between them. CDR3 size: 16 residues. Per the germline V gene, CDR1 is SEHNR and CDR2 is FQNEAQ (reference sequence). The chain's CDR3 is CASSLPGSPYTDTQYF. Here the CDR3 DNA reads TGTGCCAGCAGCTTACCGGGCTCCCCCTACACAGATACGCAGTATTTT.

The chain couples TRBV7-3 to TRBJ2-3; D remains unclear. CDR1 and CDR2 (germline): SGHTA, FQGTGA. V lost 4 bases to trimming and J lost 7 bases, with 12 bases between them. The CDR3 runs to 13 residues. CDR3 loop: CASSSTILNTQYF. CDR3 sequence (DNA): TGTGCCAGCAGCTCGACCATCCTGAATACGCAGTATTTT.

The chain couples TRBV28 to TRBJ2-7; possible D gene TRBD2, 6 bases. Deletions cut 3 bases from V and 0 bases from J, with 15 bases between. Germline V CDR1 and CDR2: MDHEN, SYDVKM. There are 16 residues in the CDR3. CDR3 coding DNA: TGTGCCAGCAGTTTTGGGCAGGGACTTATCTCCTACGAGCAGTACTTC. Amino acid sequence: CASSFGQGLISYEQYF.

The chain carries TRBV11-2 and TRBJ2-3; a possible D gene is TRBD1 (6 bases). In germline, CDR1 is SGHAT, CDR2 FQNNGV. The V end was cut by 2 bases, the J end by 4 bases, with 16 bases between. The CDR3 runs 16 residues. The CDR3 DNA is TGTGCCAGCAGCTTATTAGAAGGACAGTTTTCAGATACGCAGTATTTT. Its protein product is CASSLLEGQFSDTQYF.

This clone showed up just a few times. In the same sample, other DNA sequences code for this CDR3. CDR3 loop: CASSYGQSYEQYF. DNA of the CDR3: TGTGCCAGCAGTTACGGGCAGTCCTACGAGCAGTACTTC. The chain couples TRBV6-5 to TRBJ2-7; no firm D call. This CDR3 has 13 amino acids. The ends were cut back, 2 bases at V and 1 base at J, with 6 bases in the middle. Germline V CDR1 and CDR2: MNHEY, SVGAGI.